These 30 T cell receptor beta chains originate from one sample sequenced in a study of T cell changes during pregnancy in multiple sclerosis. Libraries were prepared by immunoSEQ multiplex PCR; TCRdb keeps only in-frame clonotypes and omits some of them. Among tens of thousands of clones listed, 85% to 95% were seen once. The sample was peripheral blood, taken in the second trimester of pregnancy. These TCRs come from a female donor with multiple sclerosis, enrolled in a pregnancy study.

The CDR3 coding sequence is TGTGCCAGCAGTTACGGACAGGGGAGCACCGGGGAGCTGTTTTTT. Protein sequence: CASSYGQGSTGELFF. The chain is built from TRBV7-9 and TRBJ2-2; TRBD1 agrees at 9 bases. The CDR3 runs to 15 residues. Germline V gene data show CDR1 as SEHNR and CDR2 as FQNEAQ (reference sequence). The V segment lost 6 bases and the J segment 4 bases; nucleotides outside the gene matches: 6. Variable domain in full (rest from reference TRBV7-9 and TRBJ2-2): DTGVSQNPRHKITKRGQNVTFRCDPISEHNRLYWYRQTLGQGPEFLTYFQNEAQLEKSRLLSDRFSAERPKGSFSTLEIQRTEQGDSAMYLCASSYGQGSTGELFFGEGSRLTVL.

The V and J genes are TRBV19 and TRBJ1-4, with D unclear. The V gene lost 2 bases and the J gene lost 0 bases, with 4 bases spanning the gap. This CDR3 is 14 amino acids long. Germline assignment: CDR1 LNHDA and CDR2 SQIVND (reference sequence). The CDR3 region has the DNA TGTGCCAGTAGTATACAAACAACTAATGAAAAACTGTTTTTT. Translating gives CASSIQTTNEKLFF.

The J gene is TRBJ1-4, the V gene TRBV5-1, with 7 bases aligning to TRBD1. Germline V gene data show CDR1 as SGHRS and CDR2 as YFSETQ. V shed 4 bases and J 8 bases; nucleotides not matched to a gene: 11. This CDR3 comprises 15 residues. CDR3 in DNA: TGCGCCAGCAGCCCACTGACAGGGTCCCAAGAAAAACTGTTTTTT. Its translation: CASSPLTGSQEKLFF.

The chain uses TRBV5-6 and TRBJ1-2; the match to TRBD1 covers 12 bases. The CDR3 loop spans 15 amino acids. The junction had 5 bases not matched to a gene; V was cut back by 4 bases and J by 4 bases. Germline V gives CDR1 SGHDT, CDR2 YYEEEE. CDR3 loop: CASSRGTGGLYGYTF. DNA for the CDR3: TGTGCCAGCAGCAGAGGGACAGGGGGCCTCTATGGCTACACCTTC. Together with reference TRBV5-6 and TRBJ1-2, the CDR3 gives the full variable domain: DAGVTQSPTHLIKTRGQQVTLRCSPKSGHDTVSWYQQALGQGPQFIFQYYEEEERQRGNFPDRFSGHQFPNYSSELNVNALLLGDSALYLCASSRGTGGLYGYTFGSGTRLTVV.

This chain uses TRBV15 with TRBJ1-2; 10 bases map to TRBD1. Germline V lookup: CDR1 LNHNV, CDR2 YYDKDF (reference sequence). The CDR3 length is 15 residues. J lost 5 bases, V lost 5 bases, and 8 bases had no gene match. CDR3 protein: CATSEGQGPIYGYTF. DNA for the CDR3: TGTGCCACCAGCGAGGGACAGGGGCCGATATATGGCTACACCTTC.

The chain links TRBV25-1 to TRBJ1-1, with a weak D call TRBD1 (5 bases). The CDR3 contains 14 residues. CDR1 and CDR2 from the germline V gene are MGHDK and SYGVNS. The germline V and J ends were trimmed by 1 base and 2 bases, with 8 bases remaining between them. CDR3 bases: TGTGCCAGCAGTGAATTTGACAGAAACACTGAAGCTTTCTTT. This gives the protein CASSEFDRNTEAFF. Full variable domain (remainder filled in from reference TRBV25-1 and TRBJ1-1): EADIYQTPRYLVIGTGKKITLECSQTMGHDKMYWYQQDPGMELHLIHYSYGVNSTEKGDLSSESTVSRIRTEHFPLTLESARPSHTSQYLCASSEFDRNTEAFFGQGTRLTVV.

The chain combines TRBV6-6 with TRBJ1-5; 10 nucleotides agree with TRBD1. Germline V CDR1 and CDR2: MNHNY, SVGAGI (reference sequence). The CDR3 is 15 amino acids. V gave up 5 bases and J gave up 2 bases; unmatched junction bases: 3. The CDR3 DNA reads as TGTGCCAGCAGTCCCGGGACAGGGGGCAATCAGCCCCAGCATTTT. Protein product: CASSPGTGGNQPQHF.

The chain recombines TRBV5-1 with TRBJ2-2; TRBD1 matches 8 bases. Looked up from germline, CDR1 is SGHRS and CDR2 is YFSETQ. The CDR3 is made up of 16 amino acids. The V segment lost 4 bases and the J segment 4 bases; nucleotides outside the gene matches: 9. CDR3 loop: CASSLRTGSITGELFF. CDR3 in DNA: TGCGCCAGCAGCCTAAGGACAGGGTCCATCACCGGGGAGCTGTTTTTT.

This clone was observed a handful of times. This rearrangement joins TRBV11-2 to TRBJ2-3; tentatively, D is TRBD2 (6 bases). Germline CDR1 SGHAT, CDR2 FQNNGV. The V and J ends lost 8 bases and 6 bases respectively, with 9 bases between them. The CDR3 totals 11 residues. The CDR3 DNA reads TGTGCCAGCTTTGGGGGGGATACGCAGTATTTT. Its translation: CASFGGDTQYF.

The gene calls are TRBV7-6 and TRBJ1-1; tentatively, D is TRBD1 (5 bases). Germline-derived CDR1 and CDR2 are SGHVS and FNYEAQ. V was cut by 0 bases and J by 0 bases, with 8 bases left in between. The CDR3 is 15 residues long. CDR3 amino acids: CASSLAGALNTEAFF. The CDR3 nucleotides read TGTGCCAGCAGCTTAGCTGGGGCACTGAACACTGAAGCTTTCTTT.

This clone was seen a single time. CDR3 coding DNA: TGTGCCAGCAAGGGAGGGAGGGGTACGGACATTCAGTACTTC. This encodes CASKGGRGTDIQYF. The chain links TRBV6-1 to TRBJ2-4, with TRBD2 matching 7 bases. CDR3 length equals 14 residues. Germline-derived CDR1 and CDR2 are MNHNS and SASEGT. J gave up 8 bases and V 7 bases, and 11 bases lay outside the gene matches.

This clone has a single count. This chain joins TRBV30 and TRBJ2-3; TRBD1 matches 7 bases. The CDR3 is 14 amino acids. CDR1 and CDR2 (germline): GTSNPN, SVGIG (reference sequence). The trim removed 5 bases at V and 3 bases at J, leaving 8 bases unmatched. CDR3 nucleotides: TGTGCCTGGGTACCCGGGACAGCTACAGATACGCAGTATTTT. Translation: CAWVPGTATDTQYF.

The chain couples TRBV15 to TRBJ2-2; D not resolved. V was trimmed by 0 bases and J by 4 bases, leaving 9 bases between them. Germline assignment: CDR1 LNHNV and CDR2 YYDKDF (reference sequence). The CDR3 spans 15 residues. The CDR3 sequence is CATSRDAISTGELFF. The CDR3 coding sequence is TGTGCCACCAGCAGAGATGCGATTTCCACCGGGGAGCTGTTTTTT.

Concerning this clone itself: In the same sample, other DNA sequences code for this CDR3. This chain connects TRBV6-5 to TRBJ1-5, with 8 bases identical to TRBD1. The CDR3 contains 13 residues. Germline CDR1 is MNHEY and CDR2 is SVGAGI. V lost 5 bases, J lost 5 bases, and 2 bases stayed unmatched. This CDR3 is CASSGQGYQPQHF. The CDR3 DNA follows: TGTGCCAGCAGTGGACAGGGATATCAGCCCCAGCATTTT.

The V and J genes are TRBV27 and TRBJ1-5; D unresolved. With 5 bases removed from V and 7 bases from J, the gap between germline ends came to 12 bases. The CDR3 is made up of 13 amino acids. The germline V gene encodes CDR1 MNHEY and CDR2 SMNVEV (reference sequence). The CDR3, as DNA: TGTGCCAGCAGTAAGGAGGGAGACCAGCCCCAGCATTTT. Its protein product is CASSKEGDQPQHF.

CDR3 nucleotide sequence: TGTGCCAGCAGCTTAAGGACGGGAGGGCCTGGGTCCTACGAGCAGTACTTC. Its protein product is CASSLRTGGPGSYEQYF. The chain couples TRBV7-9 to TRBJ2-7, with 8 bases matching TRBD2. The germline gives CDR1 SEHNR, CDR2 FQNEAQ (reference sequence). CDR3 length: 17 residues. V was pared by 2 bases and J by 1 base, with 10 bases of the junction left unmatched.

This sequence joins TRBV7-2 and TRBJ1-4, with D possibly TRBD1 on 6 matching bases. The CDR3 spans 14 residues. V lost 6 bases and J lost 3, with 11 bases in between. Germline V gives CDR1 SGHTA, CDR2 FQGNSA. The CDR3: CASRPGVANEKLFF. CDR3 sequence (DNA): TGTGCCAGCAGACCAGGGGTCGCTAATGAAAAACTGTTTTTT. Full variable domain (outside the CDR3, taken from reference TRBV7-2 and TRBJ1-4): GAGVSQSPSNKVTEKGKDVELRCDPISGHTALYWYRQSLGQGLEFLIYFQGNSAPDKSGLPSDRFSAERTGGSVSTLTIQRTQQEDSAVYLCASRPGVANEKLFFGSGTQLSVL.

In DNA form, the CDR3 reads TGTGCCAGCAGTGAACTCGGGTTTGCGGAGACCCAGTACTTC. Translation: CASSELGFAETQYF. J is TRBJ2-5 and V is TRBV6-1; no clear D. CDR1 is MNHNS, CDR2 SASEGT, per germline. The CDR3 is 14 residues long. Deletions cut 2 bases from V and 5 bases from J, with 12 bases between.

This rearrangement joins TRBV6-5 to TRBJ1-6; unclear D gene. V lost 5 bases, J lost 8 bases, and 13 bases lay in between. CDR1 and CDR2 (germline): MNHEY, SVGAGI. This CDR3 has 14 residues. Here the CDR3 reads CASSQEVKDSPLHF. The CDR3 DNA follows: TGTGCCAGCAGTCAAGAGGTTAAGGATTCACCCCTCCACTTT.

The J gene is TRBJ1-2, the V gene TRBV7-2; D is possibly TRBD1 (5 bases). The CDR3 length is 14 residues. Germline-derived CDR1 and CDR2 are SGHTA and FQGNSA. The germline V and J ends were trimmed by 4 bases and 0 bases, with 9 bases remaining between them. The CDR3 region is CASSSDTSNYGYTF. The DNA of the CDR3 is TGTGCCAGCAGCTCGGACACTTCTAACTATGGCTACACCTTC.

The chain links TRBV10-2 to TRBJ2-1; the D gene is possibly TRBD1 (7 bases). The V gene lost 0 bases and the J gene lost 7 bases, with 10 bases spanning the gap. This CDR3 has 14 residues. Germline V gene data show CDR1 as WSHSY and CDR2 as SAAADI. The CDR3 sequence: CASSESPGGNEQFF. In DNA form, the CDR3 reads TGCGCCAGCAGTGAGTCTCCAGGGGGGAATGAGCAGTTCTTC.

The chain is built from TRBV5-1 and TRBJ2-1; D perhaps matches TRBD1 (6 bases). The length of the CDR3 is 15 residues. V was clipped by 4 bases and J by 5 bases, with 16 bases between them. Looked up from germline, CDR1 is SGHRS and CDR2 is YFSETQ. CDR3 sequence reads: CASSQQQDRNNEQFF. The CDR3 DNA is TGCGCCAGCAGCCAGCAGCAGGACAGAAACAATGAGCAGTTCTTC.

The gene calls are TRBV6-6 and TRBJ2-7; D gene ambiguous. With 2 bases removed from V and 1 base from J, the gap between germline ends came to 12 bases. There are 15 residues in the CDR3. The germline CDR1 and CDR2 sequences are MNHNY and SVGAGI (reference sequence). In nucleotides, the CDR3 is TGTGCCAGCAGTTACCCCCTCCAGGCGTCCTACGAGCAGTACTTC. Translating gives CASSYPLQASYEQYF.

The chain is built from TRBV9 and TRBJ2-2; perhaps TRBD1 as D (5 bases). The CDR3 is made up of 15 amino acids. Looked up from germline, CDR1 is SGDLS and CDR2 is YYNGEE. V was shortened by 6 bases and J by 2 bases, with 14 bases between the two germline ends. CDR3 region: CASTLDSHNTGELFF. The CDR3 coding sequence is TGTGCCAGCACCCTAGACAGCCATAACACCGGGGAGCTGTTTTTT.

As to this clone: A junction end diverges from the germline sequence, so it may reflect a read error. The CDR3 spells CASSPRQAREQLF. The DNA of the CDR3 is TGTGCCAGCAGCCCCAGGCAGGCGAGAGAGCAACTCTTC. V is TRBV25-1 and J is TRBJ2-1; no definite D call. Germline assignment: CDR1 MGHDK and CDR2 SYGVNS. This CDR3 comprises 13 residues.

V gene TRBV7-9 combines with J gene TRBJ2-2; D might be TRBD1 (6 bases). The germline V gene encodes CDR1 SEHNR and CDR2 FQNEAQ (reference sequence). This CDR3 contains 18 residues. The germline V and J ends were trimmed by 3 bases and 4 bases, with 21 bases remaining between them. The CDR3 loop reads CASSLRPTGHASTGELFF. The CDR3 bases are TGTGCCAGCAGCTTGAGGCCAACGGGACATGCGAGCACCGGGGAGCTGTTTTTT. Full variable domain (remainder filled in from reference TRBV7-9 and TRBJ2-2): DTGVSQNPRHKITKRGQNVTFRCDPISEHNRLYWYRQTLGQGPEFLTYFQNEAQLEKSRLLSDRFSAERPKGSFSTLEIQRTEQGDSAMYLCASSLRPTGHASTGELFFGEGSRLTVL.

The chain employs TRBV5-4 and TRBJ2-3; 8 bases map to TRBD2. The J segment lost 4 bases and the V segment lost 2 bases, leaving 3 bases of the junction unmatched. The CDR3 is made up of 14 amino acids. In germline, CDR1 is SGHNT, CDR2 YYREEE (reference sequence). CDR3 DNA: TGTGCCAGCAGCTTTTCGGGGGGGTCAGATACGCAGTATTTT. It yields the protein CASSFSGGSDTQYF.

This chain connects TRBV29-1 to TRBJ2-7; a weak D match, TRBD1 (6 bases). Germline values: CDR1 SQVTM, CDR2 ANQGSEA. Trimming pared 0 bases from V and 3 bases from J, leaving 9 bases between. The CDR3 has 13 residues. This CDR3 is CSVEDQGNYEQYF. DNA of the CDR3: TGCAGCGTTGAAGATCAGGGGAACTACGAGCAGTACTTC.

This sequence joins TRBV7-6 and TRBJ2-7; possible D gene TRBD2, 7 bases. The CDR3 is 14 amino acids. Trimming stripped 1 base from V and 7 bases from J, with 14 bases between. Germline lookup yields CDR1 SGHVS and CDR2 FNYEAQ. CDR3 residues: CASSLGGGPGEQYF. The CDR3 bases are TGTGCCAGCAGCTTAGGGGGGGGCCCTGGGGAGCAGTACTTC.

A single count supports this clone. The rearrangement links TRBV19 to TRBJ1-1; TRBD1 agrees at 10 bases. V lost 3 bases and J lost 4; bases outside the gene matches: 2. Germline V gene lookup returns CDR1 LNHDA and CDR2 SQIVND (reference sequence). The CDR3 spans 14 residues. The CDR3 is CASSIGDRGTEAFF. The CDR3 DNA is TGTGCCAGTAGTATTGGGGACAGGGGCACTGAAGCTTTCTTT.